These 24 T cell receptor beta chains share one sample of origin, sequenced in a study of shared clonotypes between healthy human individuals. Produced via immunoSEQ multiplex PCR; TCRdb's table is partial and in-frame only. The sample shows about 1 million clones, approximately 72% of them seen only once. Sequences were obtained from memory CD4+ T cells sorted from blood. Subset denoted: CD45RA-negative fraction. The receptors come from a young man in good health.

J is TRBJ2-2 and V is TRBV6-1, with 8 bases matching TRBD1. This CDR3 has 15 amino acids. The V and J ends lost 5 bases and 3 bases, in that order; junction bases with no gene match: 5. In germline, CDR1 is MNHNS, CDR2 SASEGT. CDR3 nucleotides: TGTGCCAGCAGTACTGGACAGGGTCACACCGGGGAGCTGTTTTTT. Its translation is CASSTGQGHTGELFF.

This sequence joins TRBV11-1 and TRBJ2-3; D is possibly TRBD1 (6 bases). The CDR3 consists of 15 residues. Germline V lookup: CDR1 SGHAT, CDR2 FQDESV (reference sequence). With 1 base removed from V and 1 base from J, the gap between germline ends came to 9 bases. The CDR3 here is CASSLETGGTDTQYF. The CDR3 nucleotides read TGTGCCAGCAGCTTAGAGACAGGTGGCACAGATACGCAGTATTTT.

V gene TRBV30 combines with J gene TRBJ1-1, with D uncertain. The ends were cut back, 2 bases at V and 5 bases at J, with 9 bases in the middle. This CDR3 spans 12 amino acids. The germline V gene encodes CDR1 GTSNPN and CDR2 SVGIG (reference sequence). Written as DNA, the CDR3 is TGTGCCTGGAGTACGTGGAAGACTGAAGCTTTCTTT. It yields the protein CAWSTWKTEAFF.

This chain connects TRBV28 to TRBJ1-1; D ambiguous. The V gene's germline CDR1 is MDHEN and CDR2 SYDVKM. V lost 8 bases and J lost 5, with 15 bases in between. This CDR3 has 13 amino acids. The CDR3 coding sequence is TGTGCCAGCCTGACATATCGAGGGACTGAAGCTTTCTTT. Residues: CASLTYRGTEAFF.

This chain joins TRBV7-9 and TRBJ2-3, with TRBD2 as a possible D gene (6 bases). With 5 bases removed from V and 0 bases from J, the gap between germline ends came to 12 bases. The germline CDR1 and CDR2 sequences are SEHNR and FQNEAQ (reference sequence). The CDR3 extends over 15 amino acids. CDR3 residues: CASSVRLVSTDTQYF. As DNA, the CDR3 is TGTGCCAGCAGCGTGAGACTAGTTAGCACAGATACGCAGTATTTT.

CDR3 amino acids: CASSYGVVGGSPLHF. The CDR3 DNA sequence: TGTGCCAGCAGTTATGGGGTTGTAGGAGGATCCCCCCTCCACTTT. This sequence joins TRBV6-5 and TRBJ1-6; D is undetermined. Germline CDR1 is MNHEY and CDR2 is SVGAGI. This CDR3 spans 15 amino acids. The germline V and J ends were trimmed by 3 bases and 13 bases, with 19 bases remaining between them.

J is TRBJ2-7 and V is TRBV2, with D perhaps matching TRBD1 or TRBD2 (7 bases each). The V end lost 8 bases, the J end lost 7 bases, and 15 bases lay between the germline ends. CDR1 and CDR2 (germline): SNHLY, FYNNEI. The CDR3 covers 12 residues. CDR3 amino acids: CASCQGGLEQYF. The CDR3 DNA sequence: TGTGCCAGCTGCCAGGGGGGGCTTGAGCAGTACTTC.

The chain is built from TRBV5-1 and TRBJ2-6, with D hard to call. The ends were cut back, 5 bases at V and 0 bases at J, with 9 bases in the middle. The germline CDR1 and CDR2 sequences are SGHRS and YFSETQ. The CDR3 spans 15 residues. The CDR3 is CASRVESSGANVLTF. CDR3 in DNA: TGCGCCAGCAGGGTTGAGAGCTCTGGGGCCAACGTCCTGACTTTC.

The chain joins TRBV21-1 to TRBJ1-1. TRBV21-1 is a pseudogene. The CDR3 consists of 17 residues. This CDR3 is CASSLPKVRAGNTEAFF. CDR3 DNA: TGTGCCAGCAGCCTACCAAAGGTCCGGGCAGGGAACACTGAAGCTTTCTTT.

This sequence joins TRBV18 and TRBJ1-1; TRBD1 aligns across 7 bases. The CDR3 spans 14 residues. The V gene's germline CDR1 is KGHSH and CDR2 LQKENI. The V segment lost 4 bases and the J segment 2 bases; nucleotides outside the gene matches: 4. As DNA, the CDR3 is TGTGCCAGCTCACGCGGACAGGTAAACACTGAAGCTTTCTTT. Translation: CASSRGQVNTEAFF.

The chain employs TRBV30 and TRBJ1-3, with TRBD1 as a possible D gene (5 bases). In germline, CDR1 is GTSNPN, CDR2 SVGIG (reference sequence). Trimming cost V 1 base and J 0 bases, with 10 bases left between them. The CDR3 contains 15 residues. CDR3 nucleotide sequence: TGTGCCTGGAGTGCAGGGTTGGTCTCTGGAAACACCATATATTTT. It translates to CAWSAGLVSGNTIYF.

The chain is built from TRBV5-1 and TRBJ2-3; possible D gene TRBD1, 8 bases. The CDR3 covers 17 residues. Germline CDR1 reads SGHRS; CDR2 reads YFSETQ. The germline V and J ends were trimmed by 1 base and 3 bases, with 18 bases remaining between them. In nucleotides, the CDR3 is TGCGCCAGCAGCTTGACGAACGGACAGGGAGGGACAGATACGCAGTATTTT. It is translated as CASSLTNGQGGTDTQYF.

In nucleotides, the CDR3 is TGTGCCAGCAGCTTAAATAGGGGTAGCGCAGAGACCCAGTACTTC. As protein: CASSLNRGSAETQYF. The chain couples TRBV7-9 to TRBJ2-5, with D perhaps given as TRBD1 or TRBD2 (5 bases each). V was pared by 2 bases and J by 4 bases, with 14 bases between. The germline V gene encodes CDR1 SEHNR and CDR2 FQNEAQ (reference sequence). There are 15 residues in the CDR3.

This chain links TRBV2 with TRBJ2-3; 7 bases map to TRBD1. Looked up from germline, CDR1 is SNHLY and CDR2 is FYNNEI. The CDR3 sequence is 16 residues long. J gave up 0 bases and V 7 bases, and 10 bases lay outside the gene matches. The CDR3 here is CASNPEGQSSTDTQYF. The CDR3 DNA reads TGTGCCAGCAACCCAGAGGGACAGAGCAGCACAGATACGCAGTATTTT.

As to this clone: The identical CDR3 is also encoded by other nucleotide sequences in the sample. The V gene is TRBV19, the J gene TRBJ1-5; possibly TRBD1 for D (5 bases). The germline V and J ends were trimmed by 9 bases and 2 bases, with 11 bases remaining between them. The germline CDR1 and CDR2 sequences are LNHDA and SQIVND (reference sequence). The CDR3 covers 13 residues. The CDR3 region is CASGGVGNQPQHF. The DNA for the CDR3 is TGTGCCAGCGGAGGGGTCGGCAATCAGCCCCAGCATTTT.

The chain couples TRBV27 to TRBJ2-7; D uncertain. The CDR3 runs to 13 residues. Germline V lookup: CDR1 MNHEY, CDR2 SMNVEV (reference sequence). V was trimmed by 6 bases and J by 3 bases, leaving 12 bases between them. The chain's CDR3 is CASRSSFGYEQYF. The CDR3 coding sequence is TGTGCCAGCAGGTCCAGTTTTGGCTACGAGCAGTACTTC.

CDR3 nucleotides: TGCGCCAGCAGCCCACGGACAGTGTTTGGTGGCTTTACTAGCACAGATACGCAGTATTTT. Amino acid sequence: CASSPRTVFGGFTSTDTQYF. The chain is built from TRBV5-1 and TRBJ2-3, with a possible D match to TRBD1 (6 bases). There are 20 residues in the CDR3. The ends were cut back, 4 bases at V and 0 bases at J, with 27 bases in the middle. Germline V gene lookup returns CDR1 SGHRS and CDR2 YFSETQ. The entire variable domain, with the rest obtained from reference TRBV5-1 and TRBJ2-3, is as follows: KAGVTQTPRYLIKTRGQQVTLSCSPISGHRSVSWYQQTPGQGLQFLFEYFSETQRNKGNFPGRFSGRQFSNSRSEMNVSTLELGDSALYLCASSPRTVFGGFTSTDTQYFGPGTRLTVL.

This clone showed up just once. The CDR3: CAINPTGGYGYTF. DNA for the CDR3: TGTGCCATCAACCCGACAGGGGGCTATGGCTACACCTTC. J is TRBJ1-2 and V is TRBV10-3; 9 nucleotides line up with TRBD1. The germline gives CDR1 ENHRY, CDR2 SYGVKD. V shed 7 bases, J shed 4 bases, and the junction held 4 bases outside the gene matches. The CDR3 length is 13 residues.

Here the CDR3 DNA reads TGCGCCAGCAGCTTGAACGGGGGAAGGAGCACAGATACGCAGTATTTT. Translation gives CASSLNGGRSTDTQYF. The chain employs TRBV5-1 and TRBJ2-3, with D possibly being TRBD2 (6 bases). CDR1 SGHRS and CDR2 YFSETQ come from the germline V gene. The germline V and J ends were trimmed by 1 base and 0 bases, with 12 bases remaining between them. The CDR3 extends over 16 amino acids. Complete variable domain (other parts from reference TRBV5-1 and TRBJ2-3): KAGVTQTPRYLIKTRGQQVTLSCSPISGHRSVSWYQQTPGQGLQFLFEYFSETQRNKGNFPGRFSGRQFSNSRSEMNVSTLELGDSALYLCASSLNGGRSTDTQYFGPGTRLTVL.

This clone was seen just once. DNA for the CDR3: TGTGCCAGCAGCTGGGGGACTAGCGGAACCGGGGAGCTGTTTTTT. Protein sequence: CASSWGTSGTGELFF. The chain employs TRBV7-8 and TRBJ2-2, with TRBD2 identical over 11 bases. The CDR3 is made up of 15 amino acids. Per the germline V gene, CDR1 is SGHVS and CDR2 is FQNEAQ. V shed 4 bases, J shed 5 bases, and the junction held 3 bases outside the gene matches.

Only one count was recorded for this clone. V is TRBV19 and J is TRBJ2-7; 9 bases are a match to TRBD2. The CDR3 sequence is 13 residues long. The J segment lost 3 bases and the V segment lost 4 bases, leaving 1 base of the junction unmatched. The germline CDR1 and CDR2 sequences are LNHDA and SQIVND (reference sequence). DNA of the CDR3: TGTGCCAGTAGTAGTAGCGGGGGCTACGAGCAGTACTTC. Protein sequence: CASSSSGGYEQYF.

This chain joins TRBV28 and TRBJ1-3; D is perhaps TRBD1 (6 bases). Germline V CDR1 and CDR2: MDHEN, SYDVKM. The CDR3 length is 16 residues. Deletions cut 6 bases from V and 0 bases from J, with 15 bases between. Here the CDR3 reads CASRAQGSRSGNTIYF. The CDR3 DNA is TGTGCCAGCAGAGCTCAGGGGTCTCGCTCTGGAAACACCATATATTTT.

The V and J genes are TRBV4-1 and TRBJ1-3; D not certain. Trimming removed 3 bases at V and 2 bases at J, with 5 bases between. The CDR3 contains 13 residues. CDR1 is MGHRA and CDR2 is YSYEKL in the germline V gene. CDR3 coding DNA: TGCGCCAGCAGCCAGAGGACTGGAAACACCATATATTTT. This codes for CASSQRTGNTIYF.

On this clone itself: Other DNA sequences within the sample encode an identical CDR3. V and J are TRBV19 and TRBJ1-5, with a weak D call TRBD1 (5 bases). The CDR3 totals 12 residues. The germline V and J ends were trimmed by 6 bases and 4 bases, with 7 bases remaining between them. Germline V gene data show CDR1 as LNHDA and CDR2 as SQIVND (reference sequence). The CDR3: CASRDTNQPQHF. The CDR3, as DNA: TGTGCCAGTAGGGACACGAATCAGCCCCAGCATTTT. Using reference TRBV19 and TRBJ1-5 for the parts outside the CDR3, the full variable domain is DGGITQSPKYLFRKEGQNVTLSCEQNLNHDAMYWYRQDPGQGLRLIYYSQIVNDFQKGDIAEGYSVSREKKESFPLTVTSAQKNPTAFYLCASRDTNQPQHFGDGTRLSIL.